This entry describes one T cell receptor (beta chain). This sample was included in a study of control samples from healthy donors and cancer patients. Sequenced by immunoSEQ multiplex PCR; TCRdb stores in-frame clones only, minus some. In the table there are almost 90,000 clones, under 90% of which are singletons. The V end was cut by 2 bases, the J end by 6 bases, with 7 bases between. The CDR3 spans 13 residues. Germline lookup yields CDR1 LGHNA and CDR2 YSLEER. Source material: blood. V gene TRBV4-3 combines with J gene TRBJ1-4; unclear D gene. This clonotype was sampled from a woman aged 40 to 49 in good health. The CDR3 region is CASSQFKDEKLFF. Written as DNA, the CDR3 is TGCGCCAGCAGCCAATTCAAGGATGAAAAACTGTTTTTT.